Presented here are 26 T cell receptor beta chains from one specimen sequenced in a study of identical twins (dated by TCRdb to between 2015 and 2016). The receptor library was made with 5' RACE. The sequencer listed for this sample is Illumina HiSeq 2000. TCRdb applied fastp at Q25 and MiXCR to the public reads, then kept only in-frame beta chains. Each entry merges the rows of one CDR3 protein and shows their most common DNA and genes. This sample comprises under 900,000 distinct CDR3 sequences, about 20% of them detected only once. The ten largest clones take up around 13% of the sample. The same data also contributed to another study, on T cells expressing NK-cell markers.

The material sequenced was PBMCs. These receptors came from a woman between 18 and 29 years old in good health.

The V gene is TRBV7-9, the J gene TRBJ1-2; D is undetermined. Per the germline V gene, CDR1 is SEHNR and CDR2 is FQNEAQ (reference sequence). This CDR3 is 17 amino acids long. The ends were cut back, 1 base at V and 4 bases at J, with 19 bases in the middle. The chain's CDR3 is CASSLGSGSGVSYGYTF. The CDR3 nucleotides read TGTGCCAGCAGCTTAGGCTCTGGGTCGGGAGTTTCCTATGGCTACACCTTC.

This clonotype was counted ten times or more. This chain uses TRBV12-3 or TRBV12-4 with TRBJ2-1; D uncertain. Trimming took 1 base from V and 8 from J, leaving 12 bases between them. This CDR3 spans 14 amino acids. In DNA form, the CDR3 reads TGTGCCAGCAGTTTAGGGTCCGACTGGGATGAGCAGTTCTTC. Amino acid sequence: CASSLGSDWDEQFF.

The chain employs TRBV27 and TRBJ1-5; D unclear. CDR1 and CDR2 (germline): MNHEY, SMNVEV (reference sequence). The CDR3 has 14 amino acids. The germline V and J ends were trimmed by 6 bases and 7 bases, with 16 bases remaining between them. CDR3 nucleotides: TGTGCCAGCAGCCTAGGACTCAACAGCCAGCCCCAGCATTTT. Its translation: CASSLGLNSQPQHF.

The chain uses TRBV20-1 and TRBJ2-3; D might be TRBD2 (5 bases). Germline CDR1 reads DFQATT; CDR2 reads SNEGSKA (reference sequence). This CDR3 comprises 15 residues. V shed 3 bases and J shed 4 bases, with 17 bases lying between them. In nucleotides, the CDR3 is TGCAGTGCTAGTCGGGCTAGCTTAAACTCAGATACGCAGTATTTT. It is translated as CSASRASLNSDTQYF.

The chain recombines TRBV20-1 with TRBJ2-7; 9 nucleotides line up with TRBD1. Germline V gives CDR1 DFQATT, CDR2 SNEGSKA (reference sequence). With 0 bases clipped from V and 6 bases from J, the junction kept 6 bases outside the gene matches. CDR3 size: 14 residues. For the CDR3, the DNA is TGCAGTGCTAGAGACCCGGACAGGGGAAGCGAGCAGTACTTC. Translating it yields CSARDPDRGSEQYF.

A few counts support this clonotype. This chain uses TRBV7-6 with TRBJ1-1; tentative D call: TRBD1 (6 bases). Germline values: CDR1 SGHVS, CDR2 FNYEAQ. The CDR3 is 13 residues long. V shed 6 bases and J shed 2 bases, with 10 bases lying between them. This chain's CDR3 is CASRRQVNTEAFF. The CDR3 DNA follows: TGTGCCAGCAGGCGACAGGTTAACACTGAAGCTTTCTTT.

CDR3: CASSLQLSSYEQYF. The CDR3 DNA follows: TGTGCCAGCAGCTTACAATTGAGCTCCTACGAGCAGTACTTC. The chain employs TRBV7-2 and TRBJ2-7; no definite D call. This CDR3 spans 14 amino acids. Between the trimmed V and J ends, which lost 2 bases and 0 bases, there was a span of 8 bases. In germline, CDR1 is SGHTA, CDR2 FQGNSA.

J is TRBJ2-7 and V is TRBV5-1; 10 nucleotides align to TRBD2. This CDR3 region has 14 residues. Germline V lookup: CDR1 SGHRS, CDR2 YFSETQ. With V trimmed by 4 bases and J by 5 bases, 6 bases remained unmatched. Here the CDR3 reads CASSPSGSPNEQYF. CDR3 nucleotide sequence: TGCGCCAGCAGCCCTAGCGGGAGTCCCAACGAGCAGTACTTC.

The CDR3 DNA sequence: TGCGCCAGCAGCCAAGAGGGAGTGGGGACTAGCGCTTACAATGAGCAGTTCTTC. Translation: CASSQEGVGTSAYNEQFF. This chain connects TRBV4-3 to TRBJ2-1; 10 nucleotides match TRBD2. V lost 0 bases to trimming and J lost 4 bases; unmatched junction nucleotides: 9. The CDR3 consists of 18 residues. The germline V gene encodes CDR1 LGHNA and CDR2 YSLEER.

The V and J genes are TRBV12-3 or TRBV12-4 and TRBJ2-5; 8 bases are a match to TRBD2. V lost 6 bases, J lost 5 bases, and 8 bases stayed unmatched. The CDR3 is 14 amino acids. The CDR3 loop is CASSQDGGAETQYF. CDR3 nucleotide sequence: TGTGCCAGCAGCCAAGACGGGGGGGCGGAGACCCAGTACTTC.

The CDR3 here is CASSARTSGSETQYF. CDR3 nucleotide sequence: TGTGCCAGCAGCGCCCGAACTAGCGGGAGTGAGACCCAGTACTTC. The V call is TRBV9, the J call TRBJ2-5; 11 bases are shared with TRBD2. Germline assignment: CDR1 SGDLS and CDR2 YYNGEE. The CDR3 contains 15 residues. The V and J ends lost 3 bases and 5 bases, in that order; junction bases with no gene match: 6.

In this sample, this clonotype turned up a few times. The chain links TRBV20-1 to TRBJ2-7; no clear D. The CDR3 loop spans 13 amino acids. Trimming removed 7 bases from V and 2 bases from J, with 15 bases in between. Germline assignment: CDR1 DFQATT and CDR2 SNEGSKA (reference sequence). The chain's CDR3 is CSGIKDGAYEQYF. CDR3 DNA: TGCAGTGGTATAAAAGACGGAGCCTACGAGCAGTACTTC.

This clonotype showed up just a few times. Sequence at one end of the junction differs from germline and may be a read error. The chain has TRBV14 and TRBJ1-1; a weak D match, TRBD1 (5 bases). The CDR3 is made up of 12 amino acids. Germline assignment: CDR1 SGHDN and CDR2 FVKESK. The CDR3 here is CASSPAGPGPSF. The CDR3 DNA reads TGTGCCAGCAGCCCCGCAGGACCGGGACCCTCATTT.

The table lists this clonotype with a few counts. The chain employs TRBV20-1 and TRBJ1-6, with no clear D. Trimming shortened V by 0 bases and J by 7 bases, and 13 bases separated the two germline ends. CDR1 and CDR2 (germline): DFQATT, SNEGSKA (reference sequence). CDR3 length: 15 residues. The CDR3 region is CSARDSMVRNSPLHF. In DNA form, the CDR3 reads TGCAGTGCTAGAGATTCGATGGTTCGCAATTCACCCCTCCACTTT.

This clonotype was counted a few times. The chain recombines TRBV6-1 with TRBJ2-5, with 10 bases fitting TRBD2. Per the germline V gene, CDR1 is MNHNS and CDR2 is SASEGT. After removal of 4 bases from V and 1 base from J, the junction contained 3 bases not matched to a gene. This CDR3 region has 15 residues. CDR3 DNA: TGTGCCAGCAGTGGTAGCGGGAGGCCCCAAGAGACCCAGTACTTC. The encoded protein is CASSGSGRPQETQYF.

This sequence joins TRBV5-1 and TRBJ1-1, with a weak D call TRBD1 (6 bases). The CDR3 is 14 amino acids. Germline V gene data show CDR1 as SGHRS and CDR2 as YFSETQ. Trimming took 0 bases from V and 4 from J, leaving 10 bases between them. CDR3 in amino acids: CASSLVGGGTEAFF. For the CDR3, the DNA is TGCGCCAGCAGCTTGGTGGGGGGCGGCACTGAAGCTTTCTTT.

This clonotype has only a few counts. The chain carries TRBV20-1 and TRBJ1-5; a weak D match, TRBD1 (6 bases). Trimming cost V 3 bases and J 7 bases, with 13 bases left between them. The CDR3 runs 13 residues. Germline CDR1 is DFQATT and CDR2 is SNEGSKA (reference sequence). CDR3 nucleotide sequence: TGCAGTGCTAGGCACCAGGGGTGGCAGCCCCAGCATTTT. Protein product: CSARHQGWQPQHF.

The chain recombines TRBV7-3 with TRBJ2-1, with a possible D match to TRBD2 (5 bases). Trimming took 4 bases from V and 8 from J, leaving 27 bases between them. Germline V CDR1 and CDR2: SGHTA, FQGTGA. CDR3 length: 18 amino acids. DNA for the CDR3: TGTGCCAGCAGCTCGTACCGCCTTCCAGCGGAGTTAAGGGATGAGCAGTTCTTC. This sequence encodes CASSSYRLPAELRDEQFF.

This chain links TRBV5-6 with TRBJ2-6; 10 bases line up with TRBD1. The CDR3 extends over 17 amino acids. Per germline, CDR1 SGHDT and CDR2 YYEEEE. Trimming cost V 6 bases and J 0 bases; bases outside gene matches: 6. CDR3 nucleotide sequence: TGTGCCAGCACCCGACAGGGGGCTAGCTCTGGGGCCAACGTCCTGACTTTC. This encodes CASTRQGASSGANVLTF.

This clonotype has more than one count but fewer than ten. CDR3 bases: TGCAGTGCTGTATCTAGCGGACACACCGGGGAGCTGTTTTTT. Its protein product is CSAVSSGHTGELFF. V and J are TRBV20-1 and TRBJ2-2; 7 bases are a match to TRBD2. Germline assignment: CDR1 DFQATT and CDR2 SNEGSKA (reference sequence). V was clipped by 5 bases and J by 3 bases; unmatched bases: 6. CDR3 length equals 14 residues.

The chain has TRBV6-2 or TRBV6-3 and TRBJ2-1; 9 nucleotides align to TRBD2. This CDR3 is 14 amino acids long. V lost 7 bases, J lost 11 bases, and 12 bases stayed unmatched. Germline V gene sequence: CDR1 MNHEY, CDR2 SVGEGT. This CDR3 reads CASTYSLAGSKQFF. The CDR3 coding sequence is TGTGCCAGCACCTACTCCCTAGCGGGATCAAAGCAGTTCTTC.

The V and J genes are TRBV7-9 and TRBJ1-1, with D maybe TRBD1 (5 bases). V lost 5 bases, J lost 0 bases, and 19 bases lay in between. Per germline, CDR1 SEHNR and CDR2 FQNEAQ (reference sequence). CDR3 length: 17 residues. CDR3 sequence: CASSPVLGETVNTEAFF. The CDR3 DNA sequence: TGTGCCAGCAGCCCGGTTTTGGGGGAAACGGTGAACACTGAAGCTTTCTTT.

Only a few counts were recorded for this clonotype. V and J are TRBV5-1 and TRBJ1-2; D is unresolved. This CDR3 has 15 amino acids. Germline V gene sequence: CDR1 SGHRS, CDR2 YFSETQ. Trimming stripped 0 bases from V and 6 bases from J, with 15 bases between. The CDR3: CASSLGGPMVDGYTF. The CDR3, as DNA: TGCGCCAGCAGCTTGGGTGGACCCATGGTGGATGGCTACACCTTC. Full variable domain (remainder filled in from reference TRBV5-1 and TRBJ1-2): KAGVTQTPRYLIKTRGQQVTLSCSPISGHRSVSWYQQTPGQGLQFLFEYFSETQRNKGNFPGRFSGRQFSNSRSEMNVSTLELGDSALYLCASSLGGPMVDGYTFGSGTRLTVV.

This clonotype was seen a few times. This sequence joins TRBV19 and TRBJ2-7; TRBD2 agrees at 7 bases. The germline V gene has CDR1 LNHDA and CDR2 SQIVND (reference sequence). The CDR3 runs to 14 residues. V lost 4 bases to trimming and J lost 2 bases; unmatched junction nucleotides: 5. CDR3 region: CASSTSSGTYEQYF. DNA for the CDR3: TGTGCCAGTAGTACCTCTAGCGGAACCTACGAGCAGTACTTC.

The chain has TRBV27 and TRBJ1-1; maybe TRBD1 (5 bases). The CDR3 extends over 15 amino acids. V was cut by 7 bases and J by 2 bases, with 17 bases left in between. CDR1 MNHEY and CDR2 SMNVEV come from the germline V gene (reference sequence). The CDR3: CASKNSLGVNTEAFF. The CDR3 DNA reads TGTGCCAGCAAGAACAGCTTAGGGGTTAACACTGAAGCTTTCTTT.

The chain joins TRBV11-2 to TRBJ1-2, with D perhaps TRBD1 (5 bases). Trimming pared 2 bases from V and 6 bases from J, leaving 13 bases between. The CDR3 is 14 amino acids. Germline V CDR1 and CDR2: SGHAT, FQNNGV. DNA of the CDR3: TGTGCCAGCAGCTTACAACCAGGGAAGGATGGCTACACCTTC. Amino acid sequence: CASSLQPGKDGYTF.